This TCR beta chain was identified in a study of blood T cell repertoires in COVID-19. The CDR3 totals 16 residues. The repertoire was sequenced with immunoSEQ multiplex PCR; TCRdb's copy has only in-frame clones and lacks some. Of about 97,000 clones in the sample, just under 95% are singletons; the top ten hold around 1.9%. The J gene is TRBJ1-6, the V gene TRBV12-2; the D segment call TRBD1 is taken from the table without a DNA check. TRBV12-2 is listed as a pseudogene. Source material: peripheral blood. The sequence was collected from a woman in her fifties or sixties with COVID-19, enrolled during active disease. The CDR3: CASRFYTGDYNSPLHF. CDR3 DNA: TGTGCAAGTCGTTTCTATACAGGGGACTATAATTCACCCCTCCACTTT.